Shown below are 14 T cell receptor beta chains from a single sample sequenced in a study of immune heterogeneity within non-small cell lung tumors. TCR beta CDR3 was amplified by multiplex PCR using 32 V and 13 J primers. TCRdb used MiXCR to reprocess the multiplex PCR reads, holding one entry per CDR3 protein. In the table there are thousands of distinct CDR3 sequences, 27% of which are singletons. Bulk tumor gDNA, roughly 600 ng per sample, served as the TCR template. Surgical sampling yielded several biopsies per primary tumor (spaced far apart). Curative surgical treatment was performed in patients who had newly diagnosed, untreated non-small cell lung cancer. Material for sequencing was lung tumor tissue. These receptor sequences come from a man aged 60 to 75 with non-small cell lung cancer.

This clonotype has just a few counts. This sequence joins TRBV6-1 and TRBJ1-1; D remains unclear. Trimming stripped 1 base from V and 0 bases from J, with 9 bases between. Germline-derived CDR1 and CDR2 are MNHNS and SASEGT. The CDR3 has 15 amino acids. CDR3 coding DNA: TGTGCCAGCAGTGAAGTTGGAAGAATGAACACTGAAGCTTTCTTT. It yields the protein CASSEVGRMNTEAFF.

The V gene is TRBV11-1, the J gene TRBJ2-1; D gene unclear. The length of the CDR3 is 12 residues. Trimming took 0 bases from V and 13 from J, leaving 10 bases between them. The germline CDR1 and CDR2 sequences are SGHAT and FQDESV (reference sequence). The CDR3 DNA is TGTGCCAGCAGCTTAGCGTTAGGATCCCAGTTCTTC. It encodes CASSLALGSQFF.

A word on this clonotype: Being one base from a much bigger clone, this may be a read error. The CDR3 coding sequence is TGCGCCAGCATTTTCGGCGGGAACTATGGCTACACCTTC. Its protein product is CASIFGGNYGYTF. The chain recombines TRBV10-2 with TRBJ1-2; D gene ambiguous. CDR1 and CDR2 (germline): WSHSY, SAAADI. V was cut by 7 bases and J by 2 bases, with 11 bases left in between. This CDR3 has 13 amino acids.

This clonotype is medium-sized (0.01 to 0.1%) by share. V is TRBV20-1 and J is TRBJ2-7; 8 bases map to TRBD2. The CDR3 contains 16 residues. CDR1 and CDR2 from the germline V gene are DFQATT and SNEGSKA (reference sequence). V lost 0 bases and J lost 6; bases outside the gene matches: 13. The CDR3 DNA reads as TGCAGTGCTAGAGATTCACGAGCGGGAGCTTTCTCCGAGCAGTACTTC. It yields the protein CSARDSRAGAFSEQYF.

Within the sample, this clonotype is medium-sized. In DNA form, the CDR3 reads TGTGCCAGCAGCCTTGGACAGGGATCGAATGAGCAGTACTTC. It specifies CASSLGQGSNEQYF. This chain uses TRBV11-3 with TRBJ2-7, with 8 bases identical to TRBD1. Germline V CDR1 and CDR2: SGHNT, YENEEA. The CDR3 contains 14 residues. Trimming removed 5 bases from V and 7 bases from J; junction bases left unmatched: 10.

There are a few counts of this clonotype. The V and J genes are TRBV11-2 and TRBJ1-1, with D unclear. The germline V gene has CDR1 SGHAT and CDR2 FQNNGV. V shed 3 bases and J shed 6 bases, with 11 bases lying between them. The CDR3 covers 13 residues. Here the CDR3 reads CASSLAGYSEAFF. The CDR3 DNA is TGTGCCAGCAGCTTGGCAGGCTATTCTGAAGCTTTCTTT.

This clonotype is medium-sized within its sample. The chain combines TRBV19 with TRBJ2-7, with D maybe TRBD2 (5 bases). Trimming shortened V by 4 bases and J by 4 bases, and 11 bases separated the two germline ends. CDR3 length: 13 amino acids. Germline V gene sequence: CDR1 LNHDA, CDR2 SQIVND (reference sequence). The CDR3 protein is CASSSRGGYEQYF. The CDR3 nucleotides read TGTGCCAGTAGTAGCCGGGGTGGTTACGAGCAGTACTTC. The full variable domain, with the rest looked up from reference TRBV19 and TRBJ2-7, is DGGITQSPKYLFRKEGQNVTLSCEQNLNHDAMYWYRQDPGQGLRLIYYSQIVNDFQKGDIAEGYSVSREKKESFPLTVTSAQKNPTAFYLCASSSRGGYEQYFGPGTRLTVT.

This clonotype has more than one count but fewer than ten. V and J are TRBV6-1 and TRBJ2-1, with D possibly being TRBD2 (6 bases). The germline V gene encodes CDR1 MNHNS and CDR2 SASEGT. The CDR3 is made up of 14 amino acids. V gave up 9 bases and J gave up 2 bases, with 14 bases separating them. The CDR3 here is CASLEGGTYNEQFF. In DNA form, the CDR3 reads TGTGCCAGTCTGGAAGGAGGGACCTACAATGAGCAGTTCTTC.

This clonotype is large by share. This chain joins TRBV12-3 or TRBV12-4 and TRBJ1-1, with D hard to call. This CDR3 region has 14 residues. Trimming took off 3 bases at V and 2 bases at J, with 10 bases between the two ends. CDR3 amino acids: CASSFAGSNTEAFF. CDR3 coding DNA: TGTGCCAGCAGTTTTGCAGGCTCTAACACTGAAGCTTTCTTT.

As for this clonotype: This may be a read error, as it is one base from a much larger clone. The chain uses TRBV2 and TRBJ2-7; 8 nucleotides line up with TRBD1. The germline CDR1 and CDR2 sequences are SNHLY and FYNNEI. The length of the CDR3 is 13 residues. CDR3: CASDGTGSYEKYF. The CDR3 nucleotides are TGTGCCAGCGACGGGACAGGTTCCTACGAGAAGTACTTC.

This clonotype was observed a handful of times. V usage is TRBV11-3 and J usage is TRBJ2-3, with 9 bases identical to TRBD2. V shed 2 bases, J shed 2 bases, and the junction held 8 bases outside the gene matches. CDR1 and CDR2 (germline): SGHNT, YENEEA. The CDR3 has 17 residues. The CDR3 region has the DNA TGTGCCAGCAGCTTATCCATAGCGGGAGTGGCCACAGATACGCAGTATTTT. Translated, it gives CASSLSIAGVATDTQYF.

This clonotype is large (0.1 to 1%) within its sample. The rearrangement links TRBV4-2 to TRBJ2-1; TRBD1 might be the D (5 bases). Trimming took 1 base from V and 2 from J, leaving 15 bases between them. CDR3 length equals 17 residues. Germline V CDR1 and CDR2: LGHNA, YNFKEQ. CDR3 DNA: TGTGCCAGCAGCCAAGCTGGGGCCCCAAGGGCCTACAATGAGCAGTTCTTC. Translation gives CASSQAGAPRAYNEQFF.

Turning to this clonotype: One junction end disagrees with the germline gene, perhaps due to a read error. This chain connects TRBV29-1 to TRBJ2-1, with TRBD1 matching over 8 bases. Germline V gives CDR1 SQVTM, CDR2 ANQGSEA. The CDR3 has 17 amino acids. CDR3 bases: TGCAGCGTTGAAGATTCAGGGGGCGTTGGGTCCTACAATGGGCAGTTCTTC. It codes for CSVEDSGGVGSYNGQFF.

The table lists this clonotype with a few counts. The V gene is TRBV24-1, the J gene TRBJ2-5, with 13 bases lining up with TRBD2. This CDR3 is 20 amino acids long. J lost 7 bases, V lost 3 bases, and 19 bases had no gene match. Germline CDR1 reads KGHDR; CDR2 reads SFDVKD. The CDR3 is CATSDHRDSRLAGGLWTQYF. CDR3 in DNA: TGTGCCACCAGTGATCACCGGGACAGCCGACTAGCGGGAGGTCTGTGGACCCAGTACTTC.